Sequencing of this T cell receptor (beta chain) was carried out in a study of blood T cell repertoires in COVID-19. Study overall: Acute-phase and convalescent COVID-19 samples originated in the United States, Italy and Spain. The cDNA or gDNA used as material had been derived from T cells, B-cell-depleted T cells, or PBMCs.

J was trimmed by 0 bases and V by 4 bases; bases with no gene match: 4. This CDR3 region has 16 residues. CDR1 and CDR2 (germline): MNHEY, SVGAGI. With respect to this clone: Other DNA sequences from this sample encode an identical CDR3 as well.

Source study methods: Reference gene primers were amplified, and this amplification served to estimate nucleated cell counts. Sequencing used immunoSEQ multiplex PCR; TCRdb keeps in-frame clones, though not all of them. The V and J calls and the clone size are those of that table, but D and trimming were determined from the DNA. The sample contains more than 140,000 clones, around 90% of which appear only once. The receptor's source is a woman aged 55-69 years with acute or convalescent COVID-19. This chain joins TRBV6-5 and TRBJ2-1; 9 nucleotides line up with TRBD1. Sequencing was performed on peripheral blood. The CDR3 is CASSSPGQGSYNEQFF. The CDR3 nucleotides are TGTGCCAGCAGTTCCCCGGGACAGGGCTCCTACAATGAGCAGTTCTTC.